This paragraph covers one T cell receptor (beta chain) sequence. The entry originates in a study of T cell changes during pregnancy in multiple sclerosis. TCRdb keeps only in-frame clones here, not all; method: immunoSEQ multiplex PCR. The sample has about 47,000 clones; over 85% are singletons. Germline CDR1 and CDR2: MNHNY and SVGAGI (reference sequence). Trimming took off 2 bases at V and 2 bases at J, with 13 bases between the two ends. The CDR3 spans 16 residues. V usage is TRBV6-6 and J usage is TRBJ2-1, with D tentatively TRBD1 (6 bases). The sequencing here drew on peripheral blood, taken in the first trimester of pregnancy. The source is a female donor with multiple sclerosis, enrolled in a pregnancy study. CDR3 residues: CASSYGTGTTYNEQFF. The CDR3 DNA is TGTGCCAGCAGTTACGGAACAGGGACGACCTACAATGAGCAGTTCTTC.